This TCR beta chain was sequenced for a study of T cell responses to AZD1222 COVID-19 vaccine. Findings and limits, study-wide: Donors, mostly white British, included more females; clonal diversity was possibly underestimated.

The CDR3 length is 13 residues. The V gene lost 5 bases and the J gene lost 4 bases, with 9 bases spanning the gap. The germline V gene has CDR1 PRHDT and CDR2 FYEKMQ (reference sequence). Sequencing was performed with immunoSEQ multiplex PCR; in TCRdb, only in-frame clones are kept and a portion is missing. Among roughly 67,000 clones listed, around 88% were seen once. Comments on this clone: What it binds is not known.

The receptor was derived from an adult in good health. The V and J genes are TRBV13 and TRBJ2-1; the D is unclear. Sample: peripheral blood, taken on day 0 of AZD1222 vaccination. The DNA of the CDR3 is TGTGCCAGCAGCCTTCTGGGTTACAATGAGCAGTTCTTC. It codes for CASSLLGYNEQFF.